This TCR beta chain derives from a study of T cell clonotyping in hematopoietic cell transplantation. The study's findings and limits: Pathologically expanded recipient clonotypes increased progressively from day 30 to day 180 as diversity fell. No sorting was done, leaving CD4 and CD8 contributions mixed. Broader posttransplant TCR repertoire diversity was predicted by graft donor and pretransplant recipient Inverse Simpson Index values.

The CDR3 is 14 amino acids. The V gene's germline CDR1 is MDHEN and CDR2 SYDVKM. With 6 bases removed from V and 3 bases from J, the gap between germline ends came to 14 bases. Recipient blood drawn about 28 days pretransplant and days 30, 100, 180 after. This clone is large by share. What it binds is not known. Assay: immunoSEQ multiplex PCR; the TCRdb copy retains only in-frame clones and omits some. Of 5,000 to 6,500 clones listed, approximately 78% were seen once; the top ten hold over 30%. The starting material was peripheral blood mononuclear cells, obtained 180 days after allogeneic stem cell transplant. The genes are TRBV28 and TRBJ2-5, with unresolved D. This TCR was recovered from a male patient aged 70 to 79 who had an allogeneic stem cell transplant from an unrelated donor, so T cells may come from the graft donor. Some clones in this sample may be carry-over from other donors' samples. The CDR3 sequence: CASSPLGIEETQYF. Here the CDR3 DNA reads TGTGCCAGCAGCCCCCTCGGTATAGAAGAGACCCAGTACTTC.